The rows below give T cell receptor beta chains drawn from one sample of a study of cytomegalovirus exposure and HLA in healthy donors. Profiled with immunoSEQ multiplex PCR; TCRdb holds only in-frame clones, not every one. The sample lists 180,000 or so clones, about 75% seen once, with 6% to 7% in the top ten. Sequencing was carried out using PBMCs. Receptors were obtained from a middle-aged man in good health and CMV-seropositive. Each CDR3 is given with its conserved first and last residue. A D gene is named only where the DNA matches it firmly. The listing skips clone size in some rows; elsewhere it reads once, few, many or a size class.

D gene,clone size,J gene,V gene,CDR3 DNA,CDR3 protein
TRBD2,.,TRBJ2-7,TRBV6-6,TGTGCCAGCAGCCCCAGGACTAGGACCTACGAGCAGTACTTC,CASSPRTRTYEQYF
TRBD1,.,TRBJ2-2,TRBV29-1,TGCAGCGTATGCCGAGGACAGGTTGGAACGGAGCTGTTTTTT,CSVCRGQVGTELFF
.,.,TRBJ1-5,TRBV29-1,TGCAGCCTTGCCATAGGGGGTCAGCCCCAGCATTTT,CSLAIGGQPQHF
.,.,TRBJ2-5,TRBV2,TGTGCCAGCAGTGAACAGGGTCCGTCGACCCAGTACTTC,CASSEQGPSTQYF
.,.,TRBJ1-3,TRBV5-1,TGCGCCAGCAGCAGTACAGGGTTAGGTGGAAACACCATATATTTT,CASSSTGLGGNTIYF
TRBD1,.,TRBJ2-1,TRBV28,TGTGCCAGCCTTCCCGGGACAGGGGGCCGCGGTGAGCAGTTCTTC,CASLPGTGGRGEQFF
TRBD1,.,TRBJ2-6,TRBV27,TGTGCCAGCAGTAAAGACAGGGTGGGAGGGGCCAACGTCCTGACTTTC,CASSKDRVGGANVLTF
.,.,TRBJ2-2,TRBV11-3,TGTGCCAGCAGCTTCACCAGTTTGAACACCGGGGAGCTGTTTTTT,CASSFTSLNTGELFF
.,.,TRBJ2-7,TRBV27,TGTGCCAGCAGTTTAGTACAGTCCTACGAGCAGTACTTC,CASSLVQSYEQYF
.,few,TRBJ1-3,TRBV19,TGTGCCAGTAAGTCACTTACTGGAAACACCATATATTTT,CASKSLTGNTIYF
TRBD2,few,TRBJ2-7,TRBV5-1,TGCGCCAGCCGGATTGCGGGAGCCTACGAGCAGTACTTC,CASRIAGAYEQYF
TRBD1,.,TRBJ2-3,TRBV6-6,TGTGCCAGCAGTTACTGGGACAGGAGCACAGATACGCAGTATTTT,CASSYWDRSTDTQYF
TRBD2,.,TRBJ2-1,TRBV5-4,TGTGCCAGCAGCTTGGCTAGCGGGAGGACTTCCTACAATGAGCAGTTCTTC,CASSLASGRTSYNEQFF
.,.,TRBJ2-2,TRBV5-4,TGTGCCAGCAGTTATACGACTAGACTCCCACGAGGAGCCGGGGAGCTGTTTTTT,CASSYTTRLPRGAGELFF
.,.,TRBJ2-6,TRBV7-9,TGTGCCAGCACCTCTTCTGGGGGGTCTGGGGCCAACGGCCTGACTTTC,CASTSSGGSGANGLTF
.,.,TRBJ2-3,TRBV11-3,TGTGCCAGCAGCCCAGGAGGGGAACAGTCACACACAGATACGCAGTATTTT,CASSPGGEQSHTDTQYF
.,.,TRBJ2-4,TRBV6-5,TGTGCCAGCAGTGACGGGAGTTCCAAAAACATTCAGTACTTC,CASSDGSSKNIQYF
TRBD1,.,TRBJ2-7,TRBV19,TGTGCCAGCCAACCGGACAGGGACGAGCAGTACTTC,CASQPDRDEQYF
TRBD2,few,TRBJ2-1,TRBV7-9,TGTGCCAGCAACGTTTTAGCGGGAGTCGTCAATGAGCAGTTCTTC,CASNVLAGVVNEQFF
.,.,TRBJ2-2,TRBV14,TGTGCCAGCAGCCTCGTACCGGGACAGCCAATGGAGGGATCCCAAAAGACCGGGGAGCTGTTTTTT,CASSLVPGQPMEGSQKTGELFF
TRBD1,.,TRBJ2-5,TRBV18,TGTGCCAGCTCACCAACAGGGGGCGTCGAGACCCAGTACTTC,CASSPTGGVETQYF
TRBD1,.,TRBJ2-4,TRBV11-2,TGTGCCAGCAGCTCGCAGACAGGGGTGTACGTCATTCAGTACTTC,CASSSQTGVYVIQYF
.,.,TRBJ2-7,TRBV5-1,TGCGCCAGCAGACCTGCTACGTCCGTCTTTTACGAGCAGTACTTC,CASRPATSVFYEQYF
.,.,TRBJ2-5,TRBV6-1,TGTGCCAGCAGTGCCGGGACAATCCAAGAGACCCAGTACTTC,CASSAGTIQETQYF